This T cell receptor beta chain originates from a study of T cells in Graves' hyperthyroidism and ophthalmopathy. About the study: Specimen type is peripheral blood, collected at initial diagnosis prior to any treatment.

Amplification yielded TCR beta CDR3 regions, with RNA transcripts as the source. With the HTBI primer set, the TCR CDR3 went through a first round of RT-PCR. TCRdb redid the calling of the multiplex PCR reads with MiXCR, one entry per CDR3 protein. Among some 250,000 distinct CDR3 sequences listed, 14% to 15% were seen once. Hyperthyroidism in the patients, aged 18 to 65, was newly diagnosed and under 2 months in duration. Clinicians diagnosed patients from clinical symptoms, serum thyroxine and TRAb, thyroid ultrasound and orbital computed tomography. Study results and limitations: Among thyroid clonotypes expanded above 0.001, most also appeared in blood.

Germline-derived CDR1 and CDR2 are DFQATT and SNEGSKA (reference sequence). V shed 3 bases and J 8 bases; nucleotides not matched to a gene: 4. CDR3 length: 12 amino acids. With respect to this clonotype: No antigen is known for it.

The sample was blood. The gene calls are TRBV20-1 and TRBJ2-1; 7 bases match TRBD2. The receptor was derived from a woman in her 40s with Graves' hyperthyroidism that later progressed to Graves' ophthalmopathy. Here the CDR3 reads CSASGRIDEQFF. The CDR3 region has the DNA TGCAGTGCTAGCGGGAGGATCGATGAGCAGTTCTTC.